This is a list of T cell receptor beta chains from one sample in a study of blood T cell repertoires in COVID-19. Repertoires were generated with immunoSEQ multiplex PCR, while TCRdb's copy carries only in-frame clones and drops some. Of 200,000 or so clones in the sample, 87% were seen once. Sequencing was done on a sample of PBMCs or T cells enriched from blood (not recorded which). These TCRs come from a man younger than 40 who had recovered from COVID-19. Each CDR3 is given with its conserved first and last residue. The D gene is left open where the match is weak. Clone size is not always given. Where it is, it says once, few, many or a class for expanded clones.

CDR3aa: CARLGGGYTDTQYF
CDR3nt: TGTGCCCGCCTAGGGGGGGGGTACACAGATACGCAGTATTTT
abundance: .
v_gene: TRBV3-1/TRBV3-2
d_gene: .
j_gene: TRBJ2-3

CDR3aa: CASSWERTEAFF
CDR3nt: TGTGCCAGCTCATGGGAGAGGACTGAAGCTTTCTTT
abundance: .
v_gene: TRBV18
d_gene: .
j_gene: TRBJ1-1

CDR3aa: CASSQESGVSSGNTIYF
CDR3nt: TGCGCCAGCAGCCAAGAATCTGGAGTCTCCTCTGGAAACACCATATATTTT
abundance: once
v_gene: TRBV4-1
d_gene: .
j_gene: TRBJ1-3

CDR3aa: CASSLDASGGLRKTQYF
CDR3nt: TGTGCCAGCAGCTTAGATGCTAGCGGGGGACTTAGGAAGACCCAGTACTTC
abundance: .
v_gene: TRBV7-6
d_gene: TRBD2
j_gene: TRBJ2-5

CDR3aa: CASSADWASAGYTF
CDR3nt: TGCGCCAGCAGCGCGGACTGGGCGAGTGCTGGCTACACCTTC
abundance: .
v_gene: TRBV5-1
d_gene: .
j_gene: TRBJ1-2

CDR3aa: CAWAPSGTVGYTF
CDR3nt: TGTGCCTGGGCCCCGTCCGGGACTGTCGGCTACACCTTC
abundance: .
v_gene: TRBV30
d_gene: .
j_gene: TRBJ1-2

CDR3aa: CASAREGAMNTEAFF
CDR3nt: TGTGCCAGCGCGCGGGAGGGCGCCATGAACACTGAAGCTTTCTTT
abundance: .
v_gene: TRBV6-5
d_gene: .
j_gene: TRBJ1-1

CDR3aa: CASSPDRHSGNTIYF
CDR3nt: TGTGCCAGCTCCCCGGACAGGCATTCTGGAAACACCATATATTTT
abundance: .
v_gene: TRBV18
d_gene: TRBD1
j_gene: TRBJ1-3

CDR3aa: CASSPSRIGRLGAGETQYF
CDR3nt: TGTGCCAGCAGCCCCTCCCGAATAGGGCGCCTGGGGGCCGGGGAGACCCAGTACTTC
abundance: .
v_gene: TRBV7-9
d_gene: .
j_gene: TRBJ2-5

CDR3aa: CASSLDLFGAEAFF
CDR3nt: TGTGCCAGCAGCTTAGACCTCTTTGGGGCCGAAGCTTTCTTT
abundance: .
v_gene: TRBV7-8
d_gene: .
j_gene: TRBJ1-1

CDR3aa: CASSFQGARSNQPQHF
CDR3nt: TGTGCCAGCAGCTTTCAGGGGGCCCGGAGCAATCAGCCCCAGCATTTT
abundance: .
v_gene: TRBV7-2
d_gene: TRBD1
j_gene: TRBJ1-5

CDR3aa: CASSAQQTVRGTEAFF
CDR3nt: TGCGCCAGCAGCGCCCAGCAGACCGTACGGGGGACTGAAGCTTTCTTT
abundance: .
v_gene: TRBV5-1
d_gene: .
j_gene: TRBJ1-1

CDR3aa: CASSLSNGDGYTF
CDR3nt: TGTGCCAGCAGTTTGAGTAATGGAGATGGCTACACCTTC
abundance: few
v_gene: TRBV28
d_gene: .
j_gene: TRBJ1-2

CDR3aa: CASSISRETQYF
CDR3nt: TGTGCCAGTAGTATTTCCCGGGAGACCCAGTACTTC
abundance: .
v_gene: TRBV19
d_gene: .
j_gene: TRBJ2-5

CDR3aa: CASSHPVGRTDEQFF
CDR3nt: TGCGCCAGCAGCCACCCTGTTGGGAGGACGGATGAGCAGTTCTTC
abundance: .
v_gene: TRBV5-1
d_gene: .
j_gene: TRBJ2-1

CDR3aa: CASSLEAASRGYGYTF
CDR3nt: TGTGCCAGCAGCTTAGAGGCGGCCTCACGGGGCTATGGCTACACCTTC
abundance: few
v_gene: TRBV7-2
d_gene: .
j_gene: TRBJ1-2

CDR3aa: CASRMRQGKWQYF
CDR3nt: TGTGCCAGCCGAATGAGACAGGGGAAATGGCAGTACTTC
abundance: .
v_gene: TRBV21-1
d_gene: .
j_gene: TRBJ2-7

CDR3aa: CASSLERGSNQPQHF
CDR3nt: TGTGCCAGCAGCTTAGAGAGGGGGAGCAATCAGCCCCAGCATTTT
abundance: .
v_gene: TRBV7-2
d_gene: .
j_gene: TRBJ1-5

CDR3aa: CASSLVYTQYF
CDR3nt: TGCGCCAGCAGCCTAGTGTATACGCAGTATTTT
abundance: .
v_gene: TRBV5-1
d_gene: .
j_gene: TRBJ2-3

CDR3aa: CASSLNFNEQFF
CDR3nt: TGCGCCAGCAGCTTGAACTTTAATGAGCAGTTCTTC
abundance: once
v_gene: TRBV5-1
d_gene: .
j_gene: TRBJ2-1

CDR3aa: CASSLVGEAPYNEQFF
CDR3nt: TGCGCCAGCAGCTTGGTGGGGGAGGCCCCCTACAATGAGCAGTTCTTC
abundance: .
v_gene: TRBV5-1
d_gene: .
j_gene: TRBJ2-1

CDR3aa: CASSQEGTGGELFF
CDR3nt: TGTGCCAGCAGCCAAGAGGGGACAGGCGGGGAGCTGTTTTTT
abundance: .
v_gene: TRBV3-1/TRBV3-2
d_gene: TRBD1
j_gene: TRBJ2-2

CDR3aa: CSVSPAGYNEQFF
CDR3nt: TGCAGCGTTTCCCCGGCAGGGTACAATGAGCAGTTCTTC
abundance: .
v_gene: TRBV29-1
d_gene: .
j_gene: TRBJ2-1

CDR3aa: CASSGQGGSGNTIYF
CDR3nt: TGTGCCAGCTCGGGCCAGGGGGGCTCTGGAAACACCATATATTTT
abundance: .
v_gene: TRBV6-5
d_gene: TRBD1
j_gene: TRBJ1-3

CDR3aa: CASSKLRQIYNEQFF
CDR3nt: TGTGCCAGCTCAAAACTGCGACAGATATACAATGAGCAGTTCTTC
abundance: .
v_gene: TRBV6-5
d_gene: .
j_gene: TRBJ2-1

CDR3aa: CASSTPGQGPHEQYF
CDR3nt: TGTGCCAGCAGTACCCCCGGACAGGGGCCTCACGAGCAGTACTTC
abundance: once
v_gene: TRBV27
d_gene: TRBD1
j_gene: TRBJ2-7

CDR3aa: CASSQLRGNEQFF
CDR3nt: TGTGCCAGCAGCCAACTTCGGGGCAATGAGCAGTTCTTC
abundance: .
v_gene: TRBV16
d_gene: .
j_gene: TRBJ2-1

CDR3aa: CASSFSGAGNTIYF
CDR3nt: TGTGCCAGCAGTTTTTCAGGGGCTGGAAACACCATATATTTT
abundance: .
v_gene: TRBV27
d_gene: .
j_gene: TRBJ1-3

CDR3aa: CASSPNFPTSDTQYF
CDR3nt: TGTGCCAGCAGCCCGAACTTTCCGACTAGCGATACGCAGTATTTT
abundance: .
v_gene: TRBV9
d_gene: TRBD2
j_gene: TRBJ2-3

CDR3aa: CASSAGFHSPLHF
CDR3nt: TGTGCCAGCAGCGCGGGGTTTCATTCACCCCTCCACTTT
abundance: .
v_gene: TRBV12-3/TRBV12-4
d_gene: .
j_gene: TRBJ1-6

CDR3aa: CASRHGTHYEQYF
CDR3nt: TGTGCCAGCAGACACGGGACACATTACGAGCAGTACTTC
abundance: .
v_gene: TRBV5-4
d_gene: .
j_gene: TRBJ2-7

CDR3aa: CASSGYSGNTIYF
CDR3nt: TGCGCCAGCTCCGGGTACTCTGGAAACACCATATATTTT
abundance: .
v_gene: TRBV5-1
d_gene: .
j_gene: TRBJ1-3

CDR3aa: CASSTGQGTEAFF
CDR3nt: TGTGCCAGCAGCACCGGACAGGGAACTGAAGCTTTCTTT
abundance: .
v_gene: TRBV9
d_gene: TRBD1
j_gene: TRBJ1-1

CDR3aa: CASSEGAPGLLGQETQYF
CDR3nt: TGCGCCAGCAGCGAGGGGGCCCCTGGGTTGTTGGGGCAAGAGACCCAGTACTTC
abundance: once
v_gene: TRBV10-1
d_gene: TRBD1
j_gene: TRBJ2-5

CDR3aa: CASSQVAGGNTGELFF
CDR3nt: TGTGCCAGCAGCCAAGTAGCGGGAGGGAACACCGGGGAGCTGTTTTTT
abundance: .
v_gene: TRBV4-2
d_gene: TRBD2
j_gene: TRBJ2-2

CDR3aa: CASSPPGADTQYF
CDR3nt: TGTGCCAGCTCACCCCCGGGGGCAGATACGCAGTATTTT
abundance: .
v_gene: TRBV18
d_gene: .
j_gene: TRBJ2-3

CDR3aa: CASSLGTGDIYGYTF
CDR3nt: TGTGCCAGCAGCCTAGGGACAGGCGATATCTATGGCTACACCTTC
abundance: .
v_gene: TRBV7-9
d_gene: TRBD1
j_gene: TRBJ1-2

CDR3aa: CASNPGTGSSYEQYF
CDR3nt: TGTGCCAGCAACCCCGGGACAGGGAGCTCCTACGAGCAGTACTTC
abundance: .
v_gene: TRBV28
d_gene: TRBD1
j_gene: TRBJ2-7

CDR3aa: CACGGGTDTQYF
CDR3nt: TGTGCCTGCGGGGGGGGCACAGATACGCAGTATTTT
abundance: .
v_gene: TRBV30
d_gene: TRBD2
j_gene: TRBJ2-3

CDR3aa: CASSLTFPSEKLFF
CDR3nt: TGTGCCAGCAGCTTAACATTCCCTAGCGAAAAACTGTTTTTT
abundance: .
v_gene: TRBV7-9
d_gene: .
j_gene: TRBJ1-4

CDR3aa: CASSQDSGGRYTEAFF
CDR3nt: TGTGCCAGCAGCCAAGATTCAGGGGGCAGGTACACTGAAGCTTTCTTT
abundance: .
v_gene: TRBV3-1/TRBV3-2
d_gene: TRBD1
j_gene: TRBJ1-1

CDR3aa: CSVYGAGSAYEQYF
CDR3nt: TGCAGCGTTTATGGTGCCGGTAGCGCCTACGAGCAGTACTTC
abundance: .
v_gene: TRBV29-1
d_gene: .
j_gene: TRBJ2-7

CDR3aa: CATRTTGEETQYF
CDR3nt: TGTGCCACCAGAACGACAGGGGAGGAGACCCAGTACTTC
abundance: .
v_gene: TRBV15
d_gene: TRBD1
j_gene: TRBJ2-5

CDR3aa: CASTRAGQGNTIYF
CDR3nt: TGTGCCAGCACCCGGGCCGGACAGGGAAACACCATATATTTT
abundance: .
v_gene: TRBV5-6
d_gene: .
j_gene: TRBJ1-3

CDR3aa: CASSYPPSETQYF
CDR3nt: TGTGCCAGCAGTTATCCCCCTTCAGAGACCCAGTACTTC
abundance: .
v_gene: TRBV6-5
d_gene: .
j_gene: TRBJ2-5

CDR3aa: CASSTRTGDGKLFF
CDR3nt: TGTGCCAGCAGCACTCGGACAGGGGACGGGAAACTGTTTTTT
abundance: .
v_gene: TRBV7-9
d_gene: TRBD1
j_gene: TRBJ1-4

CDR3aa: CASSRTGGEAFF
CDR3nt: TGTGCCAGCAGCCGAACAGGGGGGGAAGCTTTCTTT
abundance: once
v_gene: TRBV5-4
d_gene: TRBD1
j_gene: TRBJ1-1

CDR3aa: CAWILGSTEAFF
CDR3nt: TGTGCCTGGATTCTAGGGAGCACTGAAGCTTTCTTT
abundance: .
v_gene: TRBV30
d_gene: .
j_gene: TRBJ1-1

CDR3aa: CASSSGLAGGLGQFF
CDR3nt: TGTGCCAGCAGCTCGGGACTAGCGGGAGGGCTAGGACAGTTCTTC
abundance: .
v_gene: TRBV11-2
d_gene: TRBD2
j_gene: TRBJ2-1

CDR3aa: CASSQWYRGRGNTIYF
CDR3nt: TGCGCCAGCAGCCAATGGTATAGGGGTCGTGGAAACACCATATATTTT
abundance: few
v_gene: TRBV4-3
d_gene: .
j_gene: TRBJ1-3

CDR3aa: CASRLAGGAGELFF
CDR3nt: TGTGCCAGCAGACTAGCGGGAGGGGCCGGGGAGCTGTTTTTT
abundance: .
v_gene: TRBV28
d_gene: TRBD2
j_gene: TRBJ2-2

CDR3aa: CAWSVPRGALAKNIQYF
CDR3nt: TGTGCCTGGAGTGTACCGCGGGGGGCTTTAGCCAAAAACATTCAGTACTTC
abundance: .
v_gene: TRBV30
d_gene: TRBD2
j_gene: TRBJ2-4

CDR3aa: CASSQGTFVAGDRDTQYF
CDR3nt: TGCGCCAGCAGCCAAGGCACCTTTGTGGCAGGGGATCGAGATACGCAGTATTTT
abundance: .
v_gene: TRBV4-1
d_gene: .
j_gene: TRBJ2-3

CDR3aa: CASRGGGHNEQFF
CDR3nt: TGTGCCAGCAGGGGCGGGGGCCACAATGAGCAGTTCTTC
abundance: .
v_gene: TRBV12-3/TRBV12-4
d_gene: .
j_gene: TRBJ2-1

CDR3aa: CATSAPGSREAFF
CDR3nt: TGTGCCACCAGTGCCCCCGGGAGCCGTGAAGCTTTCTTT
abundance: .
v_gene: TRBV24-1
d_gene: .
j_gene: TRBJ1-1